Sequencing of this TCR beta chain was carried out in a study of blood T cells in healthy people across ages (dated by TCRdb to about 2015). Describing the broader study: Template switching captured roughly one uniquely barcoded TCR beta cDNA molecule per two T cells in model experiments. The donors were split into four age groups: young (average about 15 years), middle-aged (roughly 40), aged (approximately 60) and long-lived (approximately 80). To avoid experimental bias, donors of different ages were randomly spread across the sequencing lanes. The study measured age-related changes in TCR beta repertoire diversity using deep sequencing normalized with unique cDNA molecular identifiers. Using the same blood draw, the study looked at two additional independent replicas of 1 million unique cDNA reads for two donors, one aged 18 to 30 and the other aged 80 or older. Study-level results and caveats: Compared with the aged group, more naive CD4+ T cells, fewer expanded clones and increased TCR diversity were shown by the long-lived group, suggesting age selection. Estimates of total diversity based on one million sequenced T cells were regarded as lower bounds and as underestimates. Observed TCR beta diversity per million T cells fell roughly linearly with age, and a significant reduction was already apparent by age around 40. A strong correlation was found between observed TCR beta diversity and the percentage of naive T cells measured by flow cytometry. Bulk unsorted PBMC profiling prevented conclusive comparison of naive and antigen-experienced compartments. Donor CMV infection status was unknown, potentially confounding age-related changes in expanded clonotypes.

Receptor libraries were prepared by 5' RACE. For sequencing, an Illumina HiSeq 2500 was employed. A second PCR of roughly 7 to 12 cycles was run with a J-beta primer mix and a sample-barcoded 5' primer. A unique molecular identifier was introduced onto each TCR beta cDNA molecule by a template-switch 5' adaptor carrying 12 random nucleotides. Each sample yielded at least 2.5 million CDR3-containing paired-end reads. All of the RNA was converted into first-strand cDNA using the Mint cDNA synthesis kit, with a TRBC-specific oligonucleotide serving as the primer. Following uracil-DNA glycosylase treatment, a first 18-cycle PCR with universal primers M1SS and BC2_uni_R was performed on all cDNA. On the authors' methods: For normalization, 1 million high-quality reads were randomly selected from each sample, with every read carrying a distinct molecular identifier. Reads sharing molecular identifiers were discarded rather than binned into consensus sequences. MiTCR, with a Q25 quality threshold and the strictest error-elimination algorithm, was used for CDR3 identification, clonotype clustering and error correction. A nonparametric unseen species model with Euler transformation was used to estimate a lower bound on total TCR beta diversity. TCRdb reran the public reads through fastp at Q25 and MiXCR, keeping productive beta chains. Every entry covers one CDR3 protein and lists the most common genes and DNA from its rows. The V and J calls and clone size are TCRdb's, not the authors'. The sample profile shows 1.5 million to 2 million distinct CDR3 sequences; approximately 30% of them were found once. The ten top clones hold 7.7% of the sample.

The donors were under 40 Caucasian individuals from Russia, aged roughly 6 to 100 years, who were systemically healthy. Around 9.9 milliliters of peripheral blood were collected from each donor into EDTA-treated Vacutainer tubes. Ficoll-Paque density-gradient centrifugation was used to isolate PBMCs, with at least 7 million per sample. Trizol reagent was used to extract total RNA from the PBMCs, yielding at least 6 micrograms per sample. The percentages of naive CD45RAhigh/CD27high T cells were determined by flow cytometry on a PBMC aliquot from every donor. As concerns this clonotype: Its antigen remains unidentified. No much larger clonotype is one base removed from it; base qualities were not supplied.

The CDR3 runs 18 residues from the cysteine to the phenylalanine. The only DNA kept is the CDR3, 54 bases in frame from the first base. CDR1 and CDR2 are read off the germline V gene as SGDLS and YYNGEE. Deletion took 5 bases off V and 6 bases off J, with a span of 27 bases between the germline ends. This clonotype was obtained from a woman aged 25 to 39 in good health. The sequenced material came from blood. The V and J genes are TRBV9 and TRBJ2-1; matching of 5 bases hints at TRBD2 as the D gene. The CDR3 region has the sequence CASSDPRGGQPQGNEQFF. Read as DNA, the sequence is TGTGCCAGCAGTGATCCCCGAGGCGGGCAGCCCCAAGGCAATGAGCAGTTCTTC.